These T cell receptor beta chains were read from a single sample in a study of blood T cell repertoires in COVID-19. The method was immunoSEQ multiplex PCR; TCRdb's version includes in-frame clones alone and lacks a portion of them. This sample has about 340,000 clones, with around 85% found just once. Sequenced material: PBMCs or T cells enriched from blood (not recorded which). These receptors originate from a woman in her 40s with acute COVID-19. Both conserved end residues are part of each CDR3. A D gene is named only where the DNA matches it firmly. Clone size is shown for a subset of rows, as once, few, many or a class of expanded clone.

length	V	size	D	J	CDR3
13	TRBV12-3/TRBV12-4	NA	NA	TRBJ1-6	CASSSGYNSPLHF
15	TRBV6-5	NA	NA	TRBJ2-2	CASSYEGTDTGELFF
16	TRBV27	NA	TRBD1	TRBJ2-4	CASGNRGLGAKNIQYF
15	TRBV9	NA	NA	TRBJ1-2	CASSVAGEGSDGYTF
14	TRBV2	NA	NA	TRBJ1-5	CASSWQGSNQPQHF
11	TRBV20-1	NA	NA	TRBJ2-1	CSASGLNEQFF
15	TRBV9	NA	TRBD1	TRBJ2-7	CASTPGQGASYEQYF
13	TRBV7-9	NA	NA	TRBJ1-1	CASNPRGDREAFF
16	TRBV5-1	NA	NA	TRBJ2-3	CASSPQIGGPTDTQYF
12	TRBV20-1	NA	NA	TRBJ2-3	CSASGGTDTQYF
15	TRBV18	NA	NA	TRBJ2-3	CASSPFQEGTDTQYF
16	TRBV3-1/TRBV3-2	NA	TRBD2	TRBJ2-1	CASSARSSGPYNEQFF
13	TRBV7-9	NA	NA	TRBJ1-1	CASSLDMNTEAFF
15	TRBV6-5	NA	TRBD1	TRBJ2-7	CASSRDRAPEREQYF
14	TRBV24-1	once	TRBD1	TRBJ1-2	CATSDTGGVYGYTF
16	TRBV6-2/TRBV6-3	NA	TRBD1	TRBJ2-7	CASSKRPGQVTYEQYF
13	TRBV19	NA	TRBD1	TRBJ2-1	CASSLTGLDEQFF
13	TRBV12-3/TRBV12-4	NA	NA	TRBJ2-7	CASSRVGAGEQYF
12	TRBV21-1	NA	NA	TRBJ1-1	CGPGRSDTEAFF
14	TRBV6-6	few	NA	TRBJ2-1	CASSFGTTYNEQFF
14	TRBV5-8	NA	TRBD1	TRBJ1-1	CASNLQGPHTEAFF
15	TRBV4-3	NA	NA	TRBJ1-2	CASSQVGAVQGGYTF
17	TRBV7-9	NA	TRBD1	TRBJ1-2	CASSLAGDRGTSYGYTF
16	TRBV5-1	NA	TRBD1	TRBJ2-7	CASSFEPGDRGYEQYF
13	TRBV7-2	NA	NA	TRBJ1-2	CASSPGVTYGYTF
15	TRBV11-2	NA	TRBD1	TRBJ1-1	CASSSTGQGVAEAFF
15	TRBV9	NA	TRBD2	TRBJ2-7	CASSVSGGPAYEQYF
15	TRBV18	NA	TRBD1	TRBJ1-2	CASSPSTGRPYGYTF
11	TRBV25-1	NA	NA	TRBJ1-2	CASRAGSGYTF
14	TRBV6-2/TRBV6-3	NA	TRBD1	TRBJ2-3	CASSPGQATDTQYF
14	TRBV7-3	NA	TRBD2	TRBJ2-2	CASSPRLAAGELFF
14	TRBV28	once	NA	TRBJ1-2	CASRTAGQNYGYTF
17	TRBV7-9	NA	NA	TRBJ2-1	CASSPPPPESSYNEQFF
15	TRBV21-1	NA	NA	TRBJ1-3	CASTDTEVSGNTIYF
14	TRBV19	NA	NA	TRBJ2-1	CASSIPGTYNEQFF
15	TRBV28	NA	TRBD1	TRBJ1-1	CASIDTRGLNTEAFF
16	TRBV25-1	NA	TRBD2	TRBJ2-7	CASSDYLSGRADEQYF
14	TRBV29-1	NA	TRBD1	TRBJ2-1	CSVVGRDRVPEQFF
15	TRBV5-6	NA	TRBD1	TRBJ2-4	CASSPMTGIKNIQYF
15	TRBV27	NA	NA	TRBJ1-1	CASSPNTGLRTEAFF
17	TRBV7-3	NA	TRBD1	TRBJ2-2	CASSSIEKGQGTGELFF
15	TRBV18	NA	NA	TRBJ1-6	CASSRTQGSDSPLHF
16	TRBV27	NA	NA	TRBJ1-2	CASSSAGYDQVVGYTF
13	TRBV3-1/TRBV3-2	NA	NA	TRBJ2-7	CASSQSSPYEQYF
15	TRBV7-2	NA	TRBD2	TRBJ2-2	CASTRAGGYTGELFF
16	TRBV18	NA	TRBD2	TRBJ2-3	CASSRASGGAADTQYF